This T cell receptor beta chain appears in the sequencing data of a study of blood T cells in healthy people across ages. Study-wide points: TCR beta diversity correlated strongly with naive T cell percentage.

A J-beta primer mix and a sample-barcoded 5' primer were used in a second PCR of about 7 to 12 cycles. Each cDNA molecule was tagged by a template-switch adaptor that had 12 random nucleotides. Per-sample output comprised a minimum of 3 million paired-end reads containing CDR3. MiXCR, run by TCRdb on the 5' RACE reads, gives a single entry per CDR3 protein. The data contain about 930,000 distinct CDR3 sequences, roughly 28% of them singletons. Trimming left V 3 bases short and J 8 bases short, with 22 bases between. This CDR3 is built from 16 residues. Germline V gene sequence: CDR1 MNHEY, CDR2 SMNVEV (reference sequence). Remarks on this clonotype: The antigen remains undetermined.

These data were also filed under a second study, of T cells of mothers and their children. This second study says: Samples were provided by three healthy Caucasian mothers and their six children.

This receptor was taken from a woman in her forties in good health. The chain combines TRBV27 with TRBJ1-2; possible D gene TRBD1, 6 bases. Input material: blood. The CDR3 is CASSFRLGLNTGGYTF. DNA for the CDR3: TGTGCCAGCAGTTTCCGTCTAGGGCTCAATACAGGGGGCTACACCTTC.